The clone carrying this T cell receptor beta chain was counted at least ten times. This sample was included in a study of blood T cells in healthy people across ages. It was approximately 9 milliliters of peripheral blood that were drawn from each donor. The use of a sample-barcoded 5' primer and a J-beta primer mix characterized a second PCR of 7 to 11 cycles. TCRdb independently ran MiXCR on the 5' RACE reads; one entry per CDR3 protein. The sample contains about 680,000 distinct CDR3 sequences, 49% of which appear only once. This TCR came from a woman in her sixties or seventies in good health. The sequenced material came from blood.

DNA for the CDR3: TGTGCCAGCTCTCGAGACGCCAGCTCACCCCTCCACTTT. Protein: CASSRDASSPLHF. The chain joins TRBV18 to TRBJ1-6; D gene unclear. This CDR3 contains 13 residues. Germline CDR1 reads KGHSH; CDR2 reads LQKENI. Trimming shortened V by 6 bases and J by 10 bases, and 13 bases separated the two germline ends.